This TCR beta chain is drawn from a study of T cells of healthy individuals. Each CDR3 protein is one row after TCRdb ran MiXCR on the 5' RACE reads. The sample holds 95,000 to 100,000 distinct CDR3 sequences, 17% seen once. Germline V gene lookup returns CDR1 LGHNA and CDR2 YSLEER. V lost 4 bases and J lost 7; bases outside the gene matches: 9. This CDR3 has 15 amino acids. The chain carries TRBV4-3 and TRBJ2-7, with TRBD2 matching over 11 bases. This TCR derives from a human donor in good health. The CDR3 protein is CASSLRTSGWGEQYF. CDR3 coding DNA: TGCGCCAGCAGCCTTAGGACTAGCGGGTGGGGGGAGCAGTACTTC.